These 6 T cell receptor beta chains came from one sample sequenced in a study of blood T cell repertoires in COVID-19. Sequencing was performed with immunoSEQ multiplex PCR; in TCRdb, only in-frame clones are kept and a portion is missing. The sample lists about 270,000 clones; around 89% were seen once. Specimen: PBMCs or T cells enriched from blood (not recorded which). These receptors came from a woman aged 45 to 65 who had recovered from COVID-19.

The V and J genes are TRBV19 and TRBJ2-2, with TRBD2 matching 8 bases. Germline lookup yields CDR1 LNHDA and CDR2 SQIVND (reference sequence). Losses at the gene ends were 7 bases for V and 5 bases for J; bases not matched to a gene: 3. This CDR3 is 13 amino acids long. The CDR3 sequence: CASTGRVTGELFF. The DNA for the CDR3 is TGTGCCAGTACCGGGAGGGTTACCGGGGAGCTGTTTTTT.

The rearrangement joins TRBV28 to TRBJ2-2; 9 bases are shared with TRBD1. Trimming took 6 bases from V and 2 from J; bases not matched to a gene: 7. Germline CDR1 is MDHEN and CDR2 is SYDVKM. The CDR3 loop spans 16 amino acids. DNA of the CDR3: TGTGCCAGCAGGGCCGAGACAGGGGGAAACACCGGGGAGCTGTTTTTT. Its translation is CASRAETGGNTGELFF.

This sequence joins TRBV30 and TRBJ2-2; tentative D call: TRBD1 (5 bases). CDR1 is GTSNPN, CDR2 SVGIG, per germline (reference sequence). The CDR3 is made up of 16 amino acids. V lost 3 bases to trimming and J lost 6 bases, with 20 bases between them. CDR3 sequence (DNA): TGTGCCTGGAGGGCGGACAAGGGGAATTTTCCCGGGGAGCTGTTTTTT. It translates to CAWRADKGNFPGELFF.

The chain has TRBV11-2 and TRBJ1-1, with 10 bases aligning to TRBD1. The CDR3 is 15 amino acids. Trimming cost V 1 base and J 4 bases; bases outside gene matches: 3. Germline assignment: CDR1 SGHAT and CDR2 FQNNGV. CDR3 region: CASSLGDRGPTEAFF. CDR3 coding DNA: TGTGCCAGCAGCTTAGGAGACAGGGGGCCCACTGAAGCTTTCTTT.

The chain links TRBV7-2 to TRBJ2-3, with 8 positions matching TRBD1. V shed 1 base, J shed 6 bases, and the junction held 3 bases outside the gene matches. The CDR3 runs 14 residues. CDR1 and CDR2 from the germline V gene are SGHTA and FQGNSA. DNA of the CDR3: TGTGCCAGCAGCTTAGACAGGGGGAGGGATACGCAGTATTTT. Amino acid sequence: CASSLDRGRDTQYF.

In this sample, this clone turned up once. The CDR3 loop is CASSLGGDLGYF. Here the CDR3 DNA reads TGTGCCAGCAGCTTAGGCGGTGACCTCGGGTACTTC. V is TRBV7-9 and J is TRBJ2-5; D is unresolved. CDR3 length equals 12 residues. Germline V gene data show CDR1 as SEHNR and CDR2 as FQNEAQ (reference sequence). The germline V and J ends were trimmed by 1 base and 13 bases, with 13 bases remaining between them.